These T cell receptor beta chains were read from a single sample in a study of T cell responses to AZD1222 COVID-19 vaccine. The table came from immunoSEQ multiplex PCR; TCRdb's copy has only in-frame clones and leaves some out. The table lists approximately 120,000 clones, around nine tenths of them singletons. This material consisted of peripheral blood, taken on day 0 of AZD1222 vaccination. These receptors originate from an adult in good health. Both conserved end residues are part of each CDR3. The order of the fields is clone size, J gene, D gene, V gene, CDR3 DNA, CDR3 protein. A D gene is named only where the DNA matches it firmly. Clone size, where shown, is once, few, many, or a class for clones that have expanded.

>once|TRBJ1-2|.|TRBV18
TGTGCCAGCTCACCACCCACAGAAGGAGGCTACACCTTC
CASSPPTEGGYTF
>.|TRBJ1-5|.|TRBV11-2
TGTGCCAGCAGCTTAGGAAGAGGTCAGCCCCAGCATTTT
CASSLGRGQPQHF
>.|TRBJ1-2|.|TRBV2
TGTGCCAGCAGTCAGGGGCTCTATGGCTACACCTTC
CASSQGLYGYTF
>once|TRBJ2-1|TRBD2|TRBV7-6
TGTGCCAGCAGCGAAGGCCTAGCGGGGGGGAATGAGCAGTTCTTC
CASSEGLAGGNEQFF
>.|TRBJ2-1|.|TRBV13
TGTGCCAGCAGCAAACTAGAGAACAATGAGCAGTTCTTC
CASSKLENNEQFF
>.|TRBJ1-4|TRBD1|TRBV30
TGTGCCTGGAGTGGAACAGGGGTAAAACTGTTTTTT
CAWSGTGVKLFF
>.|TRBJ1-2|.|TRBV6-5
TGTGCCAGCAAAAACAGCTATGGCTACACCTTC
CASKNSYGYTF
>.|TRBJ1-5|.|TRBV2
TGTGCCAGCAGTGAAAGGGGGACAACAGGCAATCCCCAGCATTTT
CASSERGTTGNPQHF
>.|TRBJ2-1|.|TRBV5-1
TGCGCCAGCAGCTTGGCCATCGCTAATGAGCAGTTCTTC
CASSLAIANEQFF
>.|TRBJ1-2|.|TRBV9
TGTGCCAGCAGCCCCCAGACCCATAACTATGGCTACACCTTC
CASSPQTHNYGYTF
>.|TRBJ1-2|.|TRBV5-1
TGCGCCAGCAGCACCTCCGGGCTGGTCGACTATGGCTACACCTTC
CASSTSGLVDYGYTF
>.|TRBJ1-5|.|TRBV19
TGTGCCAGTAGTATAGTAGGGGGGCTTGGTCAGCCCCAGCATTTT
CASSIVGGLGQPQHF
>.|TRBJ2-7|.|TRBV30
TGTGCCTGGAGCGACACCTCCTACGAGCAGTACTTC
CAWSDTSYEQYF
>.|TRBJ2-3|.|TRBV4-1
TGCGCCAGCAGACCCATTCCGACTAGCACAGATACGCAGTATTTT
CASRPIPTSTDTQYF
>.|TRBJ1-1|.|TRBV29-1
TGCAGCGTTGAGGTTGACCGGGACAAGAACACTGAAGCTTTCTTT
CSVEVDRDKNTEAFF
>.|TRBJ2-5|TRBD2|TRBV19
TGTGCCAGTAGTATCGGTATTCGGGCGGGGGTACAAGAGACCCAGTACTTC
CASSIGIRAGVQETQYF
>.|TRBJ2-7|.|TRBV27
TGTGCCAGCAGAGGGACATCGTCTAATTCCTACGAGCAGTACTTC
CASRGTSSNSYEQYF
>once|TRBJ1-5|.|TRBV2
TGTGCCAGCAGTGAACAGGCAGGGGATCAGCCCCAGCATTTT
CASSEQAGDQPQHF
>.|TRBJ1-4|.|TRBV19
TGTGCCAGTAATGATAGGAATTCGGGTAATGAAAAACTGTTTTTT
CASNDRNSGNEKLFF
>.|TRBJ2-7|TRBD2|TRBV12-3/TRBV12-4
TGTGCCAGCAGTTGGACTAGCGGGTTAAGGTACTTC
CASSWTSGLRYF
>.|TRBJ2-1|.|TRBV10-2
TGCGCCAGTCTAGGGAGCTCCTACAATGAGCAGTTCTTC
CASLGSSYNEQFF
>.|TRBJ2-3|.|TRBV19
TGTGCCAGTAGTGGGGGACGGCTCACAGATACGCAGTATTTT
CASSGGRLTDTQYF
>.|TRBJ1-1|.|TRBV18
TGTGCCAGCTCACCACAGGAGGGGAACACTGAAGCTTTCTTT
CASSPQEGNTEAFF